This T cell receptor beta chain was documented in a study of CD8 T cells in acute hepatitis C reinfection. Time point specified: naive CD8 control sorted from an acute-time-point sample. A remark on this clone: Its target is unknown.

V lost 8 bases to trimming and J lost 7 bases; unmatched junction nucleotides: 14. The CDR3 consists of 16 residues. Germline V gene data show CDR1 as PRHDT and CDR2 as FYEKMQ (reference sequence). Study outcomes and limitations: Preferential TRBV04 and TRBV06 usage appeared in all groups and was not explained by the naive pool. No chronic follow-up sample yielded enough NS3-1073 specific cells.

TCRdb keeps only in-frame clones here, not all; method: immunoSEQ multiplex PCR. The repertoire holds 35,000 to 40,000 clones, with 85% to 90% as singletons. The sequence was collected from a man under 40 with chronic hepatitis C. The sample was naive CD8+ T cells from PBMCs. The chain recombines TRBV13 with TRBJ2-1; 10 positions match TRBD2. The CDR3: CASLHFLAGVGNEQFF. The CDR3 DNA reads TGTGCCAGCTTGCATTTCCTAGCGGGAGTTGGAAATGAGCAGTTCTTC.